Listed here is a single T cell receptor (beta chain). The antigen remains unidentified. The sample is drawn from a study of PD-L1 blockade in urothelial cancer. On the study more broadly: Counts from blood samples showed a median of about 140,000 T cells.

V lost 7 bases and J lost 2, with 18 bases in between. The CDR3 is 16 residues long. Germline values: CDR1 MDHEN, CDR2 SYDVKM. Locally advanced or metastatic urothelial carcinoma affected the patients. Study-wide findings and caveats: Stronger expansion of tumor-associated clones in blood at 3 weeks distinguished durable-benefit patients.

Only in-frame clones appear in the TCRdb table, and some are missing; sequencing was by immunoSEQ multiplex PCR. In the table there are around 53,000 clones, under 90% of which are singletons. The rearrangement links TRBV28 to TRBJ1-3; the D gene is possibly TRBD1 (6 bases). This sequence originates from a middle-aged man with urothelial cancer. Source: PBMCs, taken around atezolizumab (anti-PD-L1) treatment. CDR3 sequence: CASIKPTGFPGNTIYF. As DNA, the CDR3 is TGTGCCAGCATCAAGCCAACAGGGTTTCCTGGAAACACCATATATTTT.